This T cell receptor beta chain was obtained from a study of T-cell reconstitution after alpha-beta-depleted transplantation in children. TCRbeta library preparation incorporated unique molecular identifiers. TCRdb itself ran the PCR reads through MiXCR, one entry per CDR3 protein. The data show about 980,000 distinct CDR3 sequences, about 29% seen once. Trimming cost V 5 bases and J 6 bases, with 13 bases left between them. The germline V gene has CDR1 MGHRA and CDR2 YSYEKL. CDR3 size: 14 residues. The sequences come from PBMCs, mostly from graft donor cells, collected 360 days after TCRalphabeta/CD19-depleted stem cell transplant. The chain carries TRBV4-1 and TRBJ2-2; D gene unclear. This receptor was obtained from a boy under two years old who had a stem cell transplant for SCID, so the T cells may come from the graft donor. CDR3 nucleotides: TGCGCCAGCAGCGCCCGGACGGCACCCGGGGAGCTGTTTTTT. This codes for CASSARTAPGELFF.